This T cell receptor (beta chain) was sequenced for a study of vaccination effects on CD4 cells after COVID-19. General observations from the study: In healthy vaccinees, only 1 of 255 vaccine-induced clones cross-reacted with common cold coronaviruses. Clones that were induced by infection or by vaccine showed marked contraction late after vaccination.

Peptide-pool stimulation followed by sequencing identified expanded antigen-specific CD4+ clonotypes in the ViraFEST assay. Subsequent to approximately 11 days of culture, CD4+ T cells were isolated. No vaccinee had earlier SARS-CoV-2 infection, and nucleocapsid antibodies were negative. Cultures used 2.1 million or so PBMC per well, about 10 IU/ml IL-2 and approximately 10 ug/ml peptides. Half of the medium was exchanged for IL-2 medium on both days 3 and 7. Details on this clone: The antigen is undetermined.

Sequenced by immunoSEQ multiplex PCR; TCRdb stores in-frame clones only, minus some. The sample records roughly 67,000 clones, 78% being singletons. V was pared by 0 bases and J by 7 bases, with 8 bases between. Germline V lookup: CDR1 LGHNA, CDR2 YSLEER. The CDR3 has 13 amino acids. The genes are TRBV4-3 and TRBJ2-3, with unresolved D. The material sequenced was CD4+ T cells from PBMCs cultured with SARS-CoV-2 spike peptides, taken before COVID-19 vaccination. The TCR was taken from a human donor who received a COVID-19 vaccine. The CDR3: CASSQDPRYTQYF. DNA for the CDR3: TGCGCCAGCAGCCAAGATCCTCGCTATACGCAGTATTTT.